Below, 22 T cell receptor beta chains from the same sample are listed, as sequenced in a study of T cell responses to AZD1222 COVID-19 vaccine (dated by TCRdb to about 2021). Receptor amplification or capture employed the immunoSEQ multiplex PCR assay. Entries here come from immuneACCESS through TCRdb and include only in-frame sequences with V and J called. Some clones fail to appear in such tables; in the studies checked, an unresolved V gene covers under half of the shortfall, and the cause of the remainder is unknown. The sample contains approximately 110,000 clones, approximately 90% of them found a single time. Roughly 5% of the sample is taken by the ten largest. Reading the label with the study, this specimen's time point is: baseline before first vaccination. Here the sequenced sample was peripheral blood, taken on day 0 of AZD1222 vaccination. The receptor source for this set is an adult in good health.

V usage is TRBV19 and J usage is TRBJ1-2; no definite D call. V gave up 7 bases and J gave up 5 bases, with 14 bases separating them. Germline V gene data show CDR1 as LNHDA and CDR2 as SQIVND (reference sequence). The CDR3 consists of 13 residues. The CDR3 DNA reads TGTGCCAGTATCCGGACTGAGGATTATGGCTACACCTTC. Translating it yields CASIRTEDYGYTF.

The gene calls are TRBV29-1 and TRBJ1-2; maybe TRBD1 (5 bases). V was clipped by 0 bases and J by 4 bases, with 9 bases between them. The germline gives CDR1 SQVTM, CDR2 ANQGSEA. The CDR3 has 13 residues. The CDR3 bases are TGCAGCGTTGAAGAGGGGGTAGGCTATGGCTACACCTTC. Translation: CSVEEGVGYGYTF.

This chain uses TRBV28 with TRBJ2-1, with 7 bases identical to TRBD1. This CDR3 has 11 amino acids. Germline values: CDR1 MDHEN, CDR2 SYDVKM. Losses at the gene ends were 6 bases for V and 12 bases for J; bases not matched to a gene: 5. The CDR3 DNA reads TGTGCCAGCAGCGAGGACAGGTGGCAGTTCTTC. Protein sequence: CASSEDRWQFF. Based on the CDR3 plus reference TRBV28 and TRBJ2-1, the full variable domain is DVKVTQSSRYLVKRTGEKVFLECVQDMDHENMFWYRQDPGLGLRLIYFSYDVKMKEKGDIPEGYSVSREKKERFSLILESASTNQTSMYLCASSEDRWQFFGPGTRLTVL.

The rearrangement joins TRBV7-8 to TRBJ2-3; 7 bases fit TRBD2. Germline V lookup: CDR1 SGHVS, CDR2 FQNEAQ. Germline trimming cut 5 bases from V and 3 bases from J; bases unmatched to any gene: 5. CDR3 length: 14 residues. CDR3 in DNA: TGTGCCAGCAGCCGAGTGGGGGGGACAGATACGCAGTATTTT. It codes for CASSRVGGTDTQYF.

For the CDR3, the DNA is TGTGCCAGCTCACCCGCCGGCCGAGGGCCCTCAAGCTCCTACAATGAGCAGTTCTTC. It encodes CASSPAGRGPSSSYNEQFF. V and J are TRBV18 and TRBJ2-1; possible D gene TRBD2, 5 bases. V lost 3 bases, J lost 0 bases, and 21 bases lay in between. Per the germline V gene, CDR1 is KGHSH and CDR2 is LQKENI. This CDR3 has 19 amino acids.

The chain has TRBV2 and TRBJ1-1; TRBD1 is a possible D gene (6 bases). The CDR3 loop spans 14 amino acids. The V gene's germline CDR1 is SNHLY and CDR2 FYNNEI. Trimming removed 1 base at V and 5 bases at J, with 11 bases between. CDR3 loop: CASSEVGGSTEAFF. CDR3 DNA: TGTGCCAGCAGTGAAGTAGGGGGGAGTACTGAAGCTTTCTTT.

The V gene is TRBV28, the J gene TRBJ1-2, with D possibly matching TRBD1 (5 bases). The CDR3 has 13 residues. Trimming shortened V by 4 bases and J by 4 bases, and 10 bases separated the two germline ends. Per germline, CDR1 MDHEN and CDR2 SYDVKM. CDR3 loop: CASSSSTVYGYTF. In nucleotides, the CDR3 is TGTGCCAGCAGTTCCTCGACAGTCTATGGCTACACCTTC.

The DNA for the CDR3 is TGCGCCAGCAGCCAAGATGTATTAACTAGTGCATTCTTC. Protein sequence: CASSQDVLTSAFF. The chain joins TRBV4-1 to TRBJ2-1; a possible D gene is TRBD2 (5 bases). Deletions cut 0 bases from V and 16 bases from J, with 16 bases between. The CDR3 covers 13 residues. Germline V gene data show CDR1 as MGHRA and CDR2 as YSYEKL.

V and J are TRBV3-1 (or the pseudogene TRBV3-2) and TRBJ1-2; D possibly corresponds to TRBD1 (5 bases). The V gene lost 5 bases and the J gene lost 4 bases, with 11 bases spanning the gap. The V gene's germline CDR1 is LGHDT and CDR2 YNNKEL (reference sequence). This CDR3 region has 13 residues. The CDR3 here is CASSEGRGYGYTF. The CDR3 DNA is TGTGCCAGCAGCGAGGGACGCGGCTATGGCTACACCTTC.

The rearrangement uses TRBV18 and TRBJ1-1; weak D call: TRBD1 (5 bases). Germline CDR1 is KGHSH and CDR2 is LQKENI. The CDR3 spans 14 residues. Trimming took off 0 bases at V and 1 base at J, with 6 bases between the two ends. CDR3 DNA sequence: TGTGCCAGCTCACCACCGGGACCGAACACTGAAGCTTTCTTT. Protein sequence: CASSPPGPNTEAFF.

The CDR3 sequence: CASRTQYTEAFF. CDR3 DNA sequence: TGTGCCAGCAGGACGCAGTACACTGAAGCTTTCTTT. The chain recombines TRBV28 with TRBJ1-1; D is uncertain. This CDR3 spans 12 amino acids. Trimming took 6 bases from V and 3 from J, leaving 8 bases between them. Germline CDR1 MDHEN, CDR2 SYDVKM.

The chain has TRBV2 and TRBJ1-5, with D uncertain. The CDR3 runs to 16 residues. Trimming cost V 3 bases and J 0 bases, with 12 bases left between them. Germline V lookup: CDR1 SNHLY, CDR2 FYNNEI. The CDR3 reads CASSDPRENSNQPQHF. In nucleotides, the CDR3 is TGTGCCAGCAGTGATCCGAGAGAAAATAGCAATCAGCCCCAGCATTTT.

The rearrangement joins TRBV2 to TRBJ2-5, with TRBD2 matching 7 bases. Germline V gives CDR1 SNHLY, CDR2 FYNNEI. Germline trimming cut 4 bases from V and 3 bases from J; bases unmatched to any gene: 11. The CDR3 totals 16 residues. As DNA, the CDR3 is TGTGCCAGCAGTGCCGGTGGGGCAGGGAGGGAAGAGACCCAGTACTTC. It translates to CASSAGGAGREETQYF. The full variable domain, with the rest looked up from reference TRBV2 and TRBJ2-5, is EPEVTQTPSHQVTQMGQEVILRCVPISNHLYFYWYRQILGQKVEFLVSFYNNEISEKSEIFDDQFSVERPDGSNFTLKIRSTKLEDSAMYFCASSAGGAGREETQYFGPGTRLLVL.

In its sample, this clone was seen a few times. The gene calls are TRBV7-8 and TRBJ2-5; D may be TRBD2 (5 bases). The CDR3 consists of 17 residues. V gave up 0 bases and J gave up 4 bases, with 18 bases separating them. Germline V lookup: CDR1 SGHVS, CDR2 FQNEAQ. CDR3 nucleotides: TGTGCCAGCAGCTTAGCGCGTGTTGTCGGGGTAAGAGAGACCCAGTACTTC. Its protein is CASSLARVVGVRETQYF.

The chain links TRBV7-9 to TRBJ2-7; D unresolved. The V and J ends lost 5 bases and 2 bases respectively, with 19 bases between them. CDR3 length: 16 residues. The germline V gene has CDR1 SEHNR and CDR2 FQNEAQ (reference sequence). In nucleotides, the CDR3 is TGTGCCAGCAGCAGCGCAGTGTCAGAACGAACCTACGAGCAGTACTTC. It codes for CASSSAVSERTYEQYF.

The V gene is TRBV25-1, the J gene TRBJ1-2; no clear D. Germline CDR1 MGHDK, CDR2 SYGVNS. The germline V and J ends were trimmed by 3 bases and 8 bases, with 13 bases remaining between them. The CDR3 has 13 residues. The CDR3 nucleotides are TGTGCCAGCAGTGAGCTCAGAGGAGACGGCTACACCTTC. Translating it yields CASSELRGDGYTF.

The sample holds one count of this clone. The rearrangement uses TRBV4-1 and TRBJ1-2; TRBD1 matches 7 bases. The germline V gene encodes CDR1 MGHRA and CDR2 YSYEKL. With 4 bases clipped from V and 0 bases from J, the junction kept 5 bases outside the gene matches. The CDR3 sequence is 15 residues long. The CDR3 region is CASSLAGTANYGYTF. As DNA, the CDR3 is TGCGCCAGCAGCCTTGCCGGGACAGCTAACTATGGCTACACCTTC.

J is TRBJ1-5 and V is TRBV5-1; D possibly corresponds to TRBD1 (6 bases). The CDR3 is made up of 15 amino acids. Germline CDR1 SGHRS, CDR2 YFSETQ. V was pared by 3 bases and J by 3 bases, with 13 bases between. The CDR3 is CASSSYPGDNQPQHF. DNA for the CDR3: TGCGCCAGCAGCTCATATCCAGGGGACAATCAGCCCCAGCATTTT.

The chain joins TRBV6-2 or TRBV6-3 to TRBJ2-1; D remains unclear. V lost 6 bases, J lost 0 bases, and 9 bases lay in between. In germline, CDR1 is MNHEY, CDR2 SVGEGT. The CDR3 is 14 amino acids. The CDR3 loop reads CASSSRSSYNEQFF. CDR3 coding DNA: TGTGCCAGCAGCTCCCGGAGCTCCTACAATGAGCAGTTCTTC.

This chain joins TRBV3-1 (or the pseudogene TRBV3-2) and TRBJ2-7; tentative D call: TRBD2 (6 bases). Germline assignment: CDR1 LGHDT and CDR2 YNNKEL (reference sequence). V was pared by 1 base and J by 2 bases, with 15 bases between. The length of the CDR3 is 16 residues. The CDR3 loop is CASSQGDGGEPYEQYF. The DNA for the CDR3 is TGTGCCAGCAGCCAAGGGGATGGCGGGGAACCCTACGAGCAGTACTTC.

V usage is TRBV24-1 and J usage is TRBJ1-2, with D unclear. Trimming left V 4 bases short and J 4 bases short, with 9 bases between. Germline V lookup: CDR1 KGHDR, CDR2 SFDVKD. The CDR3 sequence is 13 residues long. CDR3 sequence: CATSESSSYGYTF. CDR3 DNA sequence: TGTGCCACCAGTGAATCCAGTTCCTATGGCTACACCTTC.

The chain uses TRBV29-1 and TRBJ2-7; tentatively, D is TRBD1 (6 bases). Germline V CDR1 and CDR2: SQVTM, ANQGSEA. V lost 3 bases, J lost 0 bases, and 9 bases lay in between. The CDR3 covers 13 residues. The CDR3 DNA sequence: TGCAGCGTTGATCAGGACAGCTCCTACGAGCAGTACTTC. Encoded protein: CSVDQDSSYEQYF.